This T cell receptor (beta chain) was captured by sequencing in a study of prognosis after radiotherapy for stage I lung cancer. The CDR3 consists of 13 residues. V lost 6 bases, J lost 5 bases, and 13 bases lay in between. Per the germline V gene, CDR1 is MDHEN and CDR2 is SYDVKM. This clonotype came up many times. Genomic DNA yielded TCR beta CDR3, amplified by two-round multiplex PCR. Round-one PCR had primers specific to each TRBV and TRBJ gene. TCRdb analysed the multiplex PCR reads with MiXCR anew, one entry per CDR3 protein. Counted here are around 14,000 distinct CDR3 sequences, approximately 33% occurring once; the ten biggest clones make up around 30%.

This chain links TRBV28 with TRBJ2-5; D not certain. This specimen consisted of PBMCs, obtained before or after stereotactic body radiation therapy (not recorded which). This TCR came from a donor aged 50 or older with non-small cell lung cancer. CDR3 protein: CASRPPPVETQYF. The CDR3 DNA reads as TGTGCCAGCAGACCTCCCCCGGTGGAGACCCAGTACTTC.